This T cell receptor (beta chain) comes out of a study of blood T cell repertoires in COVID-19. At the level of the study: The study drew acute and convalescent COVID-19 samples from the United States, Italy and Spain. T cells, B-cell-depleted T cells, or PBMCs supplied cDNA or gDNA.

Authors' methods: Nucleated cell number was recorded as an estimate derived from reference gene primer amplification. Assay: immunoSEQ multiplex PCR; the TCRdb copy retains only in-frame clones and omits some. For V, J and clone size, that table is used; D and trimming come from the DNA. The table shows some 140,000 clones, with around 89% occurring only once. This clone was seen once. The CDR3 sequence is 14 residues long. V lost 7 bases and J lost 8, with 19 bases in between. Germline V gene lookup returns CDR1 MNHEY and CDR2 SMNVEV (reference sequence). The sequence came from a man in his fifties or sixties with active or convalescent COVID-19. This chain uses TRBV27 with TRBJ2-3; D unresolved. Sequenced input: peripheral blood. CDR3 region: CASMWQIDSPTQYF. DNA for the CDR3: TGTGCCAGCATGTGGCAGATAGATAGCCCTACGCAGTATTTT.